Below, 21 T cell receptor beta chains from the same sample are listed, as sequenced in a study of cytotoxic CD8 clonotypes in ibrutinib-treated CLL. Libraries were prepared by immunoSEQ multiplex PCR; TCRdb keeps only in-frame clonotypes and omits some of them. The table records some 120,000 clones, 55% to 75% of them present only once. The material was PBMCs, obtained after 24 months of ibrutinib treatment. The receptors derive from a human donor with chronic lymphocytic leukemia.

This sequence joins TRBV11-3 and TRBJ2-5; D may correspond to TRBD1 or TRBD2 (5 bases each). Trimming cost V 4 bases and J 3 bases, with 15 bases left between them. CDR1 is SGHNT and CDR2 is YENEEA in the germline V gene. This CDR3 region has 15 residues. The CDR3 nucleotides read TGTGCCAGCAGCTATGGGGGACGGAGAGAAGAGACCCAGTACTTC. This sequence encodes CASSYGGRREETQYF.

This clone has ten or more counts. The V call is TRBV30, the J call TRBJ1-2; no clear D gene. The CDR3 has 11 residues. In germline, CDR1 is GTSNPN, CDR2 SVGIG (reference sequence). V lost 1 base and J 4 bases, leaving 4 bases between the germline ends. The CDR3 is CAWSGTYGYTF. As DNA, the CDR3 is TGTGCCTGGAGTGGGACCTATGGCTACACCTTC.

About this clone: A read error may explain this, as a much larger clone is one base away. The chain links TRBV5-6 to TRBJ1-1; a weak D match, TRBD1 (6 bases). Trimming shortened V by 2 bases and J by 2 bases, and 7 bases separated the two germline ends. Germline CDR1 reads SGHDT; CDR2 reads YYEEEE. The CDR3 extends over 13 amino acids. CDR3 protein: CASSLQGNTEAFF. CDR3 sequence (DNA): TGTGCCAGCAGCTTACAGGGAAACACTGAAGCTTTCTTT.

The rearrangement links TRBV5-1 to TRBJ2-4; weak D call: TRBD1 (6 bases). There are 15 residues in the CDR3. V was cut by 5 bases and J by 8 bases, with 20 bases left in between. Germline V gives CDR1 SGHRS, CDR2 YFSETQ. CDR3 residues: CASSLMPQGRDIQYF. Here the CDR3 DNA reads TGCGCCAGCAGTTTGATGCCACAGGGCCGGGACATTCAGTACTTC.

The chain has TRBV10-1 and TRBJ1-2, with D perhaps TRBD1 (6 bases). With 3 bases removed from V and 2 bases from J, the gap between germline ends came to 10 bases. The CDR3 contains 14 residues. Germline V gene lookup returns CDR1 WNHNN and CDR2 SYGVQD (reference sequence). CDR3 nucleotide sequence: TGCGCCAGCAGTGAAGACAGGCTCAACTATGGCTACACCTTC. Protein product: CASSEDRLNYGYTF.

The rearrangement joins TRBV6-6 to TRBJ2-7; 9 nucleotides align to TRBD1. The V gene end was trimmed by 5 bases and the J gene end by 6 bases; junction bases not matched to a gene: 5. The CDR3 spans 13 residues. The germline V gene has CDR1 MNHNY and CDR2 SVGAGI (reference sequence). CDR3 loop: CASSEGQGGEQYF. The CDR3 nucleotides read TGTGCCAGCAGTGAGGGACAGGGTGGCGAGCAGTACTTC.

This clone was seen only a few times. V is TRBV28 and J is TRBJ1-1; TRBD1 agrees at 9 bases. This CDR3 has 13 residues. Trimming took 7 bases from V and 6 from J; bases not matched to a gene: 6. CDR1 is MDHEN and CDR2 is SYDVKM in the germline V gene. CDR3 amino acids: CASIPTGGAEAFF. In DNA form, the CDR3 reads TGTGCCAGCATACCGACAGGGGGGGCTGAAGCTTTCTTT.

The chain combines TRBV19 with TRBJ2-5; TRBD2 is a possible D gene (9 bases). The V gene lost 11 bases and the J gene lost 7 bases, with 20 bases spanning the gap. Germline-derived CDR1 and CDR2 are LNHDA and SQIVND (reference sequence). The CDR3 length is 13 residues. Here the CDR3 reads CASSGAGQGTQYF. Written as DNA, the CDR3 is TGTGCCTCTAGCGGGGCCGGACAGGGGACCCAGTACTTC.

The chain uses TRBV2 and TRBJ2-7; D may be TRBD1 or TRBD2 (7 bases each). Trimming stripped 6 bases from V and 3 bases from J, with 15 bases between. CDR1 SNHLY and CDR2 FYNNEI come from the germline V gene. The CDR3 covers 14 residues. The CDR3 sequence is CASSQGGKNYEQYF. Written as DNA, the CDR3 is TGTGCCAGCAGCCAGGGGGGGAAAAACTACGAGCAGTACTTC.

This chain links TRBV29-1 with TRBJ1-2; maybe TRBD1 (5 bases). The germline V gene encodes CDR1 SQVTM and CDR2 ANQGSEA. The germline V and J ends were trimmed by 8 bases and 8 bases, with 18 bases remaining between them. CDR3 length equals 12 residues. CDR3 loop: CSHYGTFGGYTF. DNA of the CDR3: TGCAGCCACTACGGGACCTTCGGGGGCTACACCTTC.

Remarks on this clone: An end of the junction does not agree with germline; a read error may underlie this. The chain employs TRBV4-1 and TRBJ2-7; 9 bases line up with TRBD1. Looked up from germline, CDR1 is MGHRA and CDR2 is YSYEKL. The CDR3 contains 16 residues. In nucleotides, the CDR3 is TGCGCCAGCAGCCAAGATCGTTGGAACGGGGGACAGGGTGATCACTTC. Encoded protein: CASSQDRWNGGQGDHF.

A few counts support this clone. The V call is TRBV6-6, the J call TRBJ2-1; D is ambiguous. Germline-derived CDR1 and CDR2 are MNHNY and SVGAGI (reference sequence). The V gene lost 7 bases and the J gene lost 0 bases, with 13 bases spanning the gap. The CDR3 runs to 15 residues. The CDR3 nucleotides are TGTGCCAGCAACAAAGGGCTTAGCTCCTACAATGAGCAGTTCTTC. Protein sequence: CASNKGLSSYNEQFF.

The gene calls are TRBV6-1 and TRBJ2-5; D is unresolved. This CDR3 spans 13 amino acids. Germline CDR1 and CDR2: MNHNS and SASEGT. The V gene lost 4 bases and the J gene lost 5 bases, with 11 bases spanning the gap. CDR3 loop: CASSVVLGETQYF. The DNA for the CDR3 is TGTGCCAGCAGTGTGGTCCTTGGGGAGACCCAGTACTTC.

This clone appeared once. The chain joins TRBV28 to TRBJ1-2; 9 nucleotides match TRBD1. The V gene end was trimmed by 6 bases and the J gene end by 1 base; junction bases not matched to a gene: 3. Germline V gene sequence: CDR1 MDHEN, CDR2 SYDVKM. The CDR3 is 14 residues long. CDR3 in DNA: TGTGCCAGCAGCCGGACAGGGGTTAACTATGGCTACACCTTC. It specifies CASSRTGVNYGYTF.

The rearrangement uses TRBV10-3 and TRBJ2-1; D is perhaps TRBD2 (7 bases). Trimming took 6 bases from V and 7 from J, leaving 13 bases between them. This CDR3 region has 13 residues. Germline assignment: CDR1 ENHRY and CDR2 SYGVKD. The CDR3 DNA reads as TGTGCCATCAGAGGGGGGGTTGGGAATGAGCAGTTCTTC. Translating gives CAIRGGVGNEQFF.

This clone appeared a few times. V gene TRBV5-1 combines with J gene TRBJ1-1; 7 bases are a match to TRBD1. J was trimmed by 5 bases and V by 4 bases; bases with no gene match: 8. The length of the CDR3 is 14 residues. Germline lookup yields CDR1 SGHRS and CDR2 YFSETQ. CDR3: CASSPNPGGTEAFF. CDR3 sequence (DNA): TGCGCCAGCAGCCCGAACCCAGGGGGTACTGAAGCTTTCTTT.

This chain connects TRBV28 to TRBJ2-5; 11 nucleotides match TRBD2. With V trimmed by 6 bases and J by 3 bases, 6 bases remained unmatched. This CDR3 contains 15 residues. Germline CDR1 MDHEN, CDR2 SYDVKM. CDR3 DNA sequence: TGTGCCAGCAGCCCCTCGGGACTAGCGGAAGAGACCCAGTACTTC. This encodes CASSPSGLAEETQYF.

This clone was observed a few times. The chain links TRBV11-3 to TRBJ1-1; no firm D call. The CDR3 length is 14 residues. V gave up 5 bases and J gave up 3 bases, with 13 bases separating them. Germline V lookup: CDR1 SGHNT, CDR2 YENEEA. This chain's CDR3 is CASSPLAGDTEAFF. The CDR3 region has the DNA TGTGCCAGCAGCCCTCTAGCCGGGGACACTGAAGCTTTCTTT.

The chain recombines TRBV6-6 with TRBJ1-3; maybe TRBD1 (5 bases). The germline V gene has CDR1 MNHNY and CDR2 SVGAGI (reference sequence). V was cut by 6 bases and J by 4 bases, with 13 bases left in between. CDR3 length: 14 amino acids. The CDR3 DNA reads as TGTGCCAGCAGCCGTGGTCGGGGCGGAAACACCATATATTTT. Its translation: CASSRGRGGNTIYF.

This chain uses TRBV7-6 with TRBJ2-7; 7 positions match TRBD2. Germline V gene data show CDR1 as SGHVS and CDR2 as FNYEAQ. J was trimmed by 3 bases and V by 4 bases; bases with no gene match: 9. This CDR3 is 15 amino acids long. This CDR3 is CASSSSGGFGYEQYF. CDR3 DNA: TGTGCCAGCAGCTCTTCCGGGGGGTTTGGCTACGAGCAGTACTTC.

The CDR3 DNA sequence: TGTGCCAGCAGATTTACGACAGGGAACGAGCAGTACTTC. Translated: CASRFTTGNEQYF. This chain links TRBV6-5 with TRBJ2-7; 7 bases align to TRBD1. Germline values: CDR1 MNHEY, CDR2 SVGAGI. V gave up 6 bases and J gave up 5 bases; unmatched junction bases: 7. The CDR3 is made up of 13 amino acids.